This T cell receptor (beta chain) was obtained from a study of blood T cell repertoires in COVID-19. As for the study in general: Researchers got acute and convalescent COVID-19 samples from the United States, Italy and Spain.

The assay was immunoSEQ multiplex PCR, and TCRdb's table has in-frame clones only and misses some. Altogether roughly 130,000 clones are present, around four fifths being singletons, with the ten largest covering about 9.9%. The germline V and J ends were trimmed by 8 bases and 5 bases, with 22 bases remaining between them. The CDR3 consists of 16 residues. Germline assignment: CDR1 SGHTA and CDR2 FQGNSA. The TCR originated in a man aged 40-50 years with active or convalescent COVID-19. The sample consisted of peripheral blood. The genes are TRBV7-2 and TRBJ2-1; weak D call: TRBD2 (6 bases). The CDR3: CASGRRLAGLNNEQFF. CDR3 DNA sequence: TGTGCCAGCGGGCGGCGCTTGGCGGGGCTCAACAATGAGCAGTTCTTC.